These T cell receptor beta chains were read from a single sample in a study of blood T cell repertoires in COVID-19. Profiled with immunoSEQ multiplex PCR; TCRdb holds only in-frame clones, not every one. The sample holds fewer than 200,000 clones, around 85% seen once. The material sequenced was peripheral blood. These receptors were obtained from a woman aged 55-70 years with acute or convalescent COVID-19. Both conserved end residues are part of each CDR3. Fields, in order: V gene, D gene, clone size, J gene, CDR3 protein, CDR3 DNA. D genes are given only for firm matches. Only part of the rows carry a size: once, few, many, or a class if the clone is expanded.

v_gene: TRBV3-1/TRBV3-2; d_gene: -; abundance: -; j_gene: TRBJ2-7; CDR3aa: CASSQLGLGQDEQYF; CDR3nt: TGTGCCAGCAGCCAACTCGGGCTGGGGCAAGACGAGCAGTACTTC
v_gene: TRBV28; d_gene: -; abundance: -; j_gene: TRBJ1-5; CDR3aa: CASSSGLRMSNQHF; CDR3nt: TGTGCCAGCAGTTCAGGGTTGAGGATGAGCAACCAGCATTTT
v_gene: TRBV2; d_gene: -; abundance: few; j_gene: TRBJ1-1; CDR3aa: CASRDSNTEAFF; CDR3nt: TGTGCCAGCAGGGACAGCAACACTGAAGCTTTCTTT
v_gene: TRBV30; d_gene: -; abundance: once; j_gene: TRBJ1-2; CDR3aa: CAWMWGHGYTF; CDR3nt: TGTGCCTGGATGTGGGGGCATGGCTACACCTTC
v_gene: TRBV28; d_gene: -; abundance: -; j_gene: TRBJ1-6; CDR3aa: CASSTRDSPLHF; CDR3nt: TGTGCCAGCAGTACCAGGGATTCACCCCTCCACTTT
v_gene: TRBV5-4; d_gene: -; abundance: -; j_gene: TRBJ2-1; CDR3aa: CASSLKLAVDYNEQFF; CDR3nt: TGTGCCAGCAGCTTGAAACTAGCAGTAGACTACAATGAGCAGTTCTTC
v_gene: TRBV18; d_gene: -; abundance: -; j_gene: TRBJ1-1; CDR3aa: CASSPRAPGGGTEAFF; CDR3nt: TGTGCCAGCTCACCACGGGCCCCCGGGGGGGGCACTGAAGCTTTCTTT
v_gene: TRBV5-1; d_gene: TRBD1; abundance: few; j_gene: TRBJ1-2; CDR3aa: CASRPGDRGYSGYTF; CDR3nt: TGCGCCAGCAGGCCCGGGGACAGGGGTTATTCCGGCTACACCTTC
v_gene: TRBV2; d_gene: TRBD1; abundance: -; j_gene: TRBJ1-5; CDR3aa: CASSPTGEQPQHF; CDR3nt: TGTGCCAGCAGCCCTACAGGGGAGCAGCCCCAGCATTTT
v_gene: TRBV24-1; d_gene: -; abundance: -; j_gene: TRBJ2-1; CDR3aa: CATSDGAYNEQFF; CDR3nt: TGTGCCACCAGTGACGGTGCCTACAATGAGCAGTTCTTC
v_gene: TRBV24-1; d_gene: -; abundance: -; j_gene: TRBJ2-3; CDR3aa: CATRGPADTQYF; CDR3nt: TGTGCCACCAGGGGGCCAGCAGATACGCAGTATTTT
v_gene: TRBV25-1; d_gene: TRBD2; abundance: -; j_gene: TRBJ2-5; CDR3aa: CASSAPRGSGETQYF; CDR3nt: TGTGCCAGCAGTGCCCCCCGCGGGAGTGGAGAGACCCAGTACTTC
v_gene: TRBV19; d_gene: -; abundance: -; j_gene: TRBJ2-3; CDR3aa: CASGVKAPDTQYF; CDR3nt: TGTGCCAGCGGGGTTAAGGCCCCAGATACGCAGTATTTT
v_gene: TRBV18; d_gene: -; abundance: -; j_gene: TRBJ2-4; CDR3aa: CASSPGTLKNIQYF; CDR3nt: TGTGCCAGCTCACCAGGGACATTGAAAAACATTCAGTACTTC
v_gene: TRBV29-1; d_gene: -; abundance: few; j_gene: TRBJ1-1; CDR3aa: CSVGVNTEAFF; CDR3nt: TGCAGCGTCGGAGTGAACACTGAAGCTTTCTTT
v_gene: TRBV12-3/TRBV12-4; d_gene: -; abundance: -; j_gene: TRBJ2-7; CDR3aa: CASSLQGPYEQYF; CDR3nt: TGTGCCAGCAGTTTACAGGGGCCCTACGAGCAGTACTTC
v_gene: TRBV28; d_gene: -; abundance: -; j_gene: TRBJ1-5; CDR3aa: CASMQYSNQPQHF; CDR3nt: TGTGCCAGCATGCAGTATAGCAATCAGCCCCAGCATTTT
v_gene: TRBV15; d_gene: -; abundance: -; j_gene: TRBJ2-3; CDR3aa: CATSRGGSWDTQYF; CDR3nt: TGTGCCACCAGCAGGGGGGGTAGCTGGGATACGCAGTATTTT
v_gene: TRBV11-2; d_gene: TRBD1; abundance: once; j_gene: TRBJ1-2; CDR3aa: CASSLPTPVGGSGYTF; CDR3nt: TGTGCCAGCAGTTTACCCACCCCAGTAGGGGGCTCGGGCTACACCTTC
v_gene: TRBV18; d_gene: -; abundance: -; j_gene: TRBJ2-1; CDR3aa: CASSPPGQLIDNEQFF; CDR3nt: TGTGCCAGCTCACCTCCGGGACAACTAATTGACAATGAGCAGTTCTTC
v_gene: TRBV11-2; d_gene: TRBD1; abundance: -; j_gene: TRBJ2-7; CDR3aa: CASSLDPGGEQYF; CDR3nt: TGTGCCAGCAGCTTAGATCCAGGGGGTGAGCAGTACTTC
v_gene: TRBV5-1; d_gene: TRBD1; abundance: -; j_gene: TRBJ2-5; CDR3aa: CASSTDRAQETQYF; CDR3nt: TGCGCCAGCAGCACCGACAGGGCTCAAGAGACCCAGTACTTC
v_gene: TRBV28; d_gene: TRBD1; abundance: -; j_gene: TRBJ1-3; CDR3aa: CASRPGTGGSGNTIYF; CDR3nt: TGTGCCAGCAGACCCGGGACAGGGGGATCTGGAAACACCATATATTTT
v_gene: TRBV6-5; d_gene: -; abundance: -; j_gene: TRBJ2-3; CDR3aa: CASSQGLDTDTQYF; CDR3nt: TGTGCCAGCAGTCAGGGACTTGACACAGATACGCAGTATTTT
v_gene: TRBV28; d_gene: TRBD1; abundance: few; j_gene: TRBJ2-7; CDR3aa: CASSMTGGSYEQYF; CDR3nt: TGTGCCAGCAGTATGACAGGGGGATCCTACGAGCAGTACTTC
v_gene: TRBV15; d_gene: -; abundance: -; j_gene: TRBJ1-4; CDR3aa: CATSSSGDPFNEKLFF; CDR3nt: TGTGCCACCAGCAGTTCAGGGGATCCCTTTAATGAAAAACTGTTTTTT
v_gene: TRBV19; d_gene: TRBD1; abundance: once; j_gene: TRBJ1-2; CDR3aa: CASTHRGYGYTF; CDR3nt: TGTGCCAGTACCCACAGGGGCTATGGCTACACCTTC
v_gene: TRBV5-1; d_gene: TRBD1; abundance: -; j_gene: TRBJ2-7; CDR3aa: CASSLIGTGRFSYEQYF; CDR3nt: TGCGCCAGCAGCTTGATTGGGACAGGAAGATTTAGCTACGAGCAGTACTTC
v_gene: TRBV28; d_gene: -; abundance: -; j_gene: TRBJ1-2; CDR3aa: CASSFQGTVGEGYTF; CDR3nt: TGTGCCAGCAGTTTTCAGGGGACGGTTGGAGAAGGCTACACCTTC